These 30 T cell receptor beta chains came from one sample sequenced in a study of identical twins. TCRdb ran MiXCR on the 5' RACE reads and lists one entry per CDR3 protein. The table lists roughly 470,000 distinct CDR3 sequences, roughly an eighth of them singletons. Separately, the same data were catalogued under a study of yellow fever vaccine responses in identical twins.

Sequencing input: CD4+ T cells sorted from blood. Receptors originate from a woman under 30 in good health.

This clonotype was recorded at least ten times. CDR3 sequence reads: CASSDSAGGYNEQFF. CDR3 DNA: TGTGCCAGCAGTGACTCAGCGGGGGGCTACAATGAGCAGTTCTTC. The genes are TRBV6-4 and TRBJ2-1, with 9 bases matching TRBD2. The V and J ends lost 0 bases and 3 bases, in that order; junction bases with no gene match: 0. Germline loops: CDR1 MRHNA, CDR2 SNTAGT. The CDR3 covers 15 residues.

The chain employs TRBV7-9 and TRBJ2-7; D unclear. Per the germline V gene, CDR1 is SEHNR and CDR2 is FQNEAQ (reference sequence). CDR3 size: 12 residues. Trimming took 10 bases from V and 1 from J, leaving 11 bases between them. DNA of the CDR3: TGTGCCAACAGTGGACGGTCCTACGAGCAGTACTTC. Its protein is CANSGRSYEQYF.

The chain employs TRBV18 and TRBJ2-7; D not certain. The CDR3 totals 12 residues. V shed 2 bases and J shed 4 bases, with 6 bases lying between them. The germline CDR1 and CDR2 sequences are KGHSH and LQKENI. The CDR3 nucleotides are TGTGCCAGCTCACCAGCACAATACGAGCAGTACTTC. This encodes CASSPAQYEQYF.

This chain connects TRBV28 to TRBJ2-3; the match to TRBD1 covers 8 bases. Trimming removed 10 bases from V and 5 bases from J; junction bases left unmatched: 14. Germline CDR1 and CDR2: MDHEN and SYDVKM. This CDR3 has 15 residues. The CDR3 DNA is TGTGCCACCTTAGGAGGAGGACAGGGTCAAGATACGCAGTATTTT. Translated: CATLGGGQGQDTQYF.

This clonotype was detected only a few times. The V call is TRBV6-4, the J call TRBJ2-3, with D uncertain. Germline-derived CDR1 and CDR2 are MRHNA and SNTAGT. The CDR3 extends over 14 amino acids. Between the trimmed V and J ends, which lost 4 bases and 2 bases, there was a span of 10 bases. CDR3 DNA: TGTGCCAGCAGTGTTGAACAGTACACAGATACGCAGTATTTT. It is translated as CASSVEQYTDTQYF.

Only a few counts were recorded for this clonotype. This chain connects TRBV19 to TRBJ2-5, with a tentative D call TRBD2 (6 bases). CDR3 length equals 13 residues. Germline CDR1 and CDR2: LNHDA and SQIVND (reference sequence). V gave up 5 bases and J gave up 11 bases, with 18 bases separating them. The CDR3 is CASSELSGGPQYF. The CDR3 nucleotides are TGTGCCAGTAGTGAGCTGTCCGGGGGACCTCAGTACTTC.

The chain joins TRBV5-1 to TRBJ2-7; the match to TRBD2 covers 12 bases. Looked up from germline, CDR1 is SGHRS and CDR2 is YFSETQ. J gave up 4 bases and V 6 bases, and 5 bases lay outside the gene matches. CDR3 size: 14 residues. DNA for the CDR3: TGCGCCAGCACTATGACTAGCGGGAGTTACGAGCAGTACTTC. Its protein product is CASTMTSGSYEQYF.

This sequence joins TRBV3-1 and TRBJ2-7; D call uncertain. The germline gives CDR1 LGHDT, CDR2 YNNKEL (reference sequence). The V end was cut by 3 bases, the J end by 3 bases, with 6 bases between. The CDR3 is 12 residues long. CDR3: CASSHRRYEQYF. DNA of the CDR3: TGTGCCAGCAGCCACAGGCGCTACGAGCAGTACTTC.

The chain joins TRBV25-1 to TRBJ2-3; 7 nucleotides agree with TRBD2. The junction had 4 bases not matched to a gene; V was cut back by 2 bases and J by 2 bases. The CDR3 covers 15 residues. Germline V gene data show CDR1 as MGHDK and CDR2 as SYGVNS. In nucleotides, the CDR3 is TGTGCCAGCAGTGAAGCGGGAGAGATCACAGATACGCAGTATTTT. Its protein is CASSEAGEITDTQYF.

At least ten counts were recorded for this clonotype. The chain couples TRBV18 to TRBJ1-2, with a possible D match to TRBD1 (5 bases). Between the trimmed V and J ends, which lost 6 bases and 0 bases, there was a span of 14 bases. CDR1 is KGHSH and CDR2 is LQKENI in the germline V gene. CDR3 length: 15 amino acids. CDR3 sequence: CASSPRDGSNYGYTF. CDR3 DNA: TGTGCCAGCTCCCCGAGGGACGGCTCTAACTATGGCTACACCTTC.

This clonotype was picked up a small number of times. In nucleotides, the CDR3 is TGTGCCAGTAGTTGGACTAGCGGGAGTCCCTACGAGCAGTACTTC. Translation: CASSWTSGSPYEQYF. The V and J genes are TRBV19 and TRBJ2-7, with TRBD2 matching over 13 bases. The length of the CDR3 is 15 residues. V shed 5 bases and J 2 bases; nucleotides not matched to a gene: 3. The germline V gene has CDR1 LNHDA and CDR2 SQIVND (reference sequence).

The chain has TRBV5-3 and TRBJ2-3, with D perhaps TRBD2 (5 bases). TRBV5-3 is reported as an ORF; its role is uncertain. Trimming cost V 1 base and J 0 bases, with 18 bases left between them. This CDR3 is built from 18 residues. The CDR3 DNA is TGTGCCAGAAGCTTGTGGGGAAGCATCGGGGAGAGCACAGATACGCAGTATTTT. Translation gives CARSLWGSIGESTDTQYF.

The rearrangement links TRBV12-3 or TRBV12-4 to TRBJ1-4; 9 positions agree with TRBD1. The CDR3 loop spans 15 amino acids. V dropped 3 bases and J dropped 5; count of bases not matched to a gene: 4. The CDR3 DNA is TGTGCCAGCAGTTTGGGGACAGGGAACAATGAAAAACTGTTTTTT. Translation: CASSLGTGNNEKLFF.

This chain links TRBV5-6 with TRBJ2-1, with D unresolved. From germline, CDR1 is SGHDT and CDR2 YYEEEE. V was clipped by 4 bases and J by 9 bases, with 14 bases between them. This CDR3 comprises 13 residues. The DNA for the CDR3 is TGTGCCAGCAGCCCCAATGACTTTGGTGAGCAGTTCTTC. Amino acids: CASSPNDFGEQFF.

This clonotype was seen more than once but under ten times. The chain carries TRBV12-3 or TRBV12-4 and TRBJ2-3, with D possibly being TRBD2 (6 bases). The CDR3 sequence is 16 residues long. Trimming removed 6 bases from V and 2 bases from J, with 18 bases in between. CDR3 coding DNA: TGTGCCAGCAGCCATCAAATAGCGGATTCCACAGATACGCAGTATTTT. It codes for CASSHQIADSTDTQYF.

The V call is TRBV6-5, the J call TRBJ2-5; D perhaps matches TRBD1 (8 bases). Germline loops: CDR1 MNHEY, CDR2 SVGAGI. Trimming cost V 2 bases and J 2 bases, with 12 bases left between them. The CDR3 is 15 residues long. The CDR3 DNA reads as TGTGCCAGCAGTTACACAGGGGGGGGACAAGAGACCCAGTACTTC. Protein: CASSYTGGGQETQYF.

This clonotype was seen many times. V is TRBV7-2 and J is TRBJ1-1; tentative D call: TRBD1 (6 bases). The CDR3 runs 14 residues. CDR1 SGHTA and CDR2 FQGNSA come from the germline V gene. V was trimmed by 6 bases and J by 1 base, leaving 12 bases between them. The DNA for the CDR3 is TGTGCCAGCAGTGACATAGGGGGGAACACTGAAGCTTTCTTT. As protein: CASSDIGGNTEAFF.

This clonotype was detected only a few times. The chain is built from TRBV12-3 or TRBV12-4 and TRBJ2-5; 8 bases align to TRBD1. Germline trimming cut 3 bases from V and 4 bases from J; bases unmatched to any gene: 7. This CDR3 has 15 residues. The chain's CDR3 is CASSFGRGRGETQYF. CDR3 bases: TGTGCCAGCAGTTTCGGCAGGGGGCGCGGAGAGACCCAGTACTTC.

Concerning this clonotype: A read error may account for a junction end that differs from germline. This chain uses TRBV11-3 with TRBJ2-1; TRBD2 agrees at 7 bases. CDR1 SGHNT and CDR2 YENEEA come from the germline V gene. This CDR3 comprises 15 residues. Written as DNA, the CDR3 is TGTACCAGCAGCTTAGCTAGCGGACCCTACAATGAGCAGTTCTTC. It specifies CTSSLASGPYNEQFF.

This clonotype was counted between two and nine times. The chain carries TRBV14 and TRBJ2-1; 11 bases agree with TRBD1. Germline CDR1 reads SGHDN; CDR2 reads FVKESK. This CDR3 has 17 residues. J lost 4 bases, V lost 4 bases, and 9 bases had no gene match. The CDR3 spells CASSPSLGQGGYNEQFF. The CDR3 DNA follows: TGTGCCAGCAGCCCTTCCTTGGGACAGGGGGGATACAATGAGCAGTTCTTC. Complete variable domain (other parts from reference TRBV14 and TRBJ2-1): EAGVTQFPSHSVIEKGQTVTLRCDPISGHDNLYWYRRVMGKEIKFLLHFVKESKQDESGMPNNRFLAERTGGTYSTLKVQPAELEDSGVYFCASSPSLGQGGYNEQFFGPGTRLTVL.

This clonotype appeared a few times. This sequence joins TRBV5-1 and TRBJ1-4; D unclear. V lost 0 bases, J lost 5 bases, and 11 bases lay in between. Germline V CDR1 and CDR2: SGHRS, YFSETQ. This CDR3 is 15 amino acids long. CDR3 sequence: CASSLDGVENEKLFF. CDR3 nucleotides: TGCGCCAGCAGCTTGGATGGGGTGGAGAATGAAAAACTGTTTTTT.

This clonotype has only one observation. The rearrangement joins TRBV11-2 to TRBJ2-5; possibly TRBD1 for D (6 bases). The CDR3 length is 16 residues. Germline lookup yields CDR1 SGHAT and CDR2 FQNNGV. The ends were cut back, 2 bases at V and 5 bases at J, with 18 bases in the middle. The CDR3 DNA follows: TGTGCCAGCAGCTTAAGAGGTCAGGGTCAGGGGGAGACCCAGTACTTC. Its translation is CASSLRGQGQGETQYF.

The V and J genes are TRBV12-3 or TRBV12-4 and TRBJ2-2; no clear D gene. The CDR3 covers 13 residues. The ends were cut back, 6 bases at V and 4 bases at J, with 9 bases in the middle. Here the CDR3 reads CASRTDLTGELFF. CDR3 nucleotides: TGTGCCAGCAGAACTGACCTCACCGGGGAGCTGTTTTTT.

This clonotype was recorded a few times. This sequence joins TRBV6-1 and TRBJ1-1, with D tentatively TRBD1 (5 bases). Germline loops: CDR1 MNHNS, CDR2 SASEGT. V was clipped by 5 bases and J by 0 bases, with 13 bases between them. CDR3 length: 15 residues. CDR3 loop: CASSNGGVMNTEAFF. Written as DNA, the CDR3 is TGTGCCAGCAGTAATGGGGGAGTAATGAACACTGAAGCTTTCTTT.

This clonotype appeared a few times. The V gene is TRBV7-8, the J gene TRBJ2-1; D uncertain. Between the trimmed V and J ends, which lost 6 bases and 9 bases, there was a span of 9 bases. This CDR3 comprises 11 residues. Per the germline V gene, CDR1 is SGHVS and CDR2 is FQNEAQ. The CDR3 DNA sequence: TGTGCCAGCAGTTCCGGCCCTGAGCAGTTCTTC. Translated, it gives CASSSGPEQFF.

The chain carries TRBV5-1 and TRBJ2-1; D is ambiguous. Germline assignment: CDR1 SGHRS and CDR2 YFSETQ. This CDR3 contains 15 residues. The V and J ends lost 5 bases and 5 bases respectively, with 17 bases between them. In DNA form, the CDR3 reads TGCGCCAGCAGACCGACGGTCGGAGAGAACAATGAGCAGTTCTTC. Encoded protein: CASRPTVGENNEQFF. The full variable domain, rest sourced from reference TRBV5-1 and TRBJ2-1, is KAGVTQTPRYLIKTRGQQVTLSCSPISGHRSVSWYQQTPGQGLQFLFEYFSETQRNKGNFPGRFSGRQFSNSRSEMNVSTLELGDSALYLCASRPTVGENNEQFFGPGTRLTVL.

This clonotype has a count of ten or more. V usage is TRBV5-1 and J usage is TRBJ2-3; 10 nucleotides agree with TRBD2. This CDR3 comprises 19 residues. Germline V gene lookup returns CDR1 SGHRS and CDR2 YFSETQ. Trimming at V came to 0 bases and at J to 4 bases, leaving 14 bases not matched to a gene. Here the CDR3 reads CASSLAFTSGIRRSDTQYF. Written as DNA, the CDR3 is TGCGCCAGCAGCTTGGCCTTTACTAGCGGGATCCGACGCTCAGATACGCAGTATTTT.

This clonotype was observed a handful of times. The chain uses TRBV28 and TRBJ2-2; D uncertain. The length of the CDR3 is 14 residues. The ends were cut back, 3 bases at V and 4 bases at J, with 9 bases in the middle. Per the germline V gene, CDR1 is MDHEN and CDR2 is SYDVKM. The CDR3 bases are TGTGCCAGCAGTTTTCTCCTCAGCACCGGGGAGCTGTTTTTT. This translates into CASSFLLSTGELFF. Looking up the rest from reference TRBV28 and TRBJ2-2 gives the full variable domain: DVKVTQSSRYLVKRTGEKVFLECVQDMDHENMFWYRQDPGLGLRLIYFSYDVKMKEKGDIPEGYSVSREKKERFSLILESASTNQTSMYLCASSFLLSTGELFFGEGSRLTVL.

This clonotype was counted only a few times. This chain uses TRBV28 with TRBJ2-7; either TRBD1 or TRBD2 may fit D (5 bases each). The CDR3 length is 13 residues. The V end was cut by 4 bases, the J end by 6 bases, with 13 bases between. The V gene's germline CDR1 is MDHEN and CDR2 SYDVKM. Written as DNA, the CDR3 is TGTGCCAGCAGTTCCGGGGACCCTAGCGAGCAGTACTTC. Translated: CASSSGDPSEQYF. The full variable domain, in which reference TRBV28 and TRBJ2-7 provide the parts outside the CDR3, is DVKVTQSSRYLVKRTGEKVFLECVQDMDHENMFWYRQDPGLGLRLIYFSYDVKMKEKGDIPEGYSVSREKKERFSLILESASTNQTSMYLCASSSGDPSEQYFGPGTRLTVT.

This clonotype was found a few times. V is TRBV5-1 and J is TRBJ2-1; 7 bases match TRBD1. The CDR3 spans 15 residues. Losses at the gene ends were 4 bases for V and 9 bases for J; bases not matched to a gene: 13. Germline lookup yields CDR1 SGHRS and CDR2 YFSETQ. The CDR3 DNA sequence: TGCGCCAGCAGCCCTAGGACAGGTAGCCTCGGTGAGCAGTTCTTC. Protein sequence: CASSPRTGSLGEQFF.